This T cell receptor (beta chain) was sequenced during a study of blood T cell repertoires in COVID-19. Measured with immunoSEQ multiplex PCR; TCRdb has only the in-frame clones, and not every one. This table holds about 210,000 clones, 65% to 90% found once. The TCR sequence derives from a woman aged 40-49 years with acute COVID-19. The sequenced sample was PBMCs or T cells enriched from blood (not recorded which).

The CDR3 loop is CASSFHRGSNQPQHF. CDR3 bases: TGTGCCAGCAGTTTCCACAGGGGAAGCAATCAGCCCCAGCATTTT. The chain employs TRBV28 and TRBJ1-5; 7 bases map to TRBD1. The CDR3 totals 15 residues. Looked up from germline, CDR1 is MDHEN and CDR2 is SYDVKM. With V trimmed by 3 bases and J by 1 base, 3 bases remained unmatched.